This T cell receptor beta chain is drawn from a study of cytomegalovirus exposure and HLA in healthy donors. The PCR had 60 Vbeta and 13 Jbeta primers. TCRdb keeps only in-frame clones here, not all; method: immunoSEQ multiplex PCR. The table lists around 68,000 clones, just over 65% of them singletons. The CDR3 is made up of 13 amino acids. Trimming shortened V by 4 bases and J by 6 bases, and 10 bases separated the two germline ends. From germline, CDR1 is GTSNPN and CDR2 SVGIG (reference sequence). Sequencing was performed on PBMCs. The sequence was obtained from a woman aged 30 to 39 in good health and CMV-seronegative. The V gene is TRBV30, the J gene TRBJ1-6, with D perhaps TRBD1 (6 bases). For the CDR3, the DNA is TGTGCCTGGACCCGAGGGGGTAATTCACCCCTCCACTTT. Translated: CAWTRGGNSPLHF.